The 16 T cell receptor beta chains below all came from one sample that was sequenced in a study of blood T cell repertoires in COVID-19. The protocol was immunoSEQ multiplex PCR, while the TCRdb copy is restricted to in-frame clones and leaves out a portion. In the table there are 400,000 or so clones, around 91% of which are singletons. The sequencing sample was made of PBMCs or T cells enriched from blood (not recorded which). These receptors originate from a man aged 18-30 years who had recovered from COVID-19.

The rearrangement uses TRBV9 and TRBJ2-1; 13 nucleotides line up with TRBD2. The CDR3 length is 16 residues. Trimming took 2 bases from V and 2 from J; bases not matched to a gene: 1. CDR1 is SGDLS and CDR2 is YYNGEE in the germline V gene. CDR3: CASSVTSGRTYNEQFF. In DNA form, the CDR3 reads TGTGCCAGCAGCGTGACTAGCGGGAGGACCTACAATGAGCAGTTCTTC.

This rearrangement joins TRBV11-3 to TRBJ2-3; D is perhaps TRBD2 (5 bases). V was clipped by 1 base and J by 0 bases, with 5 bases between them. CDR1 is SGHNT and CDR2 is YENEEA in the germline V gene. CDR3 length equals 14 residues. This chain's CDR3 is CASSLGGSTDTQYF. In DNA form, the CDR3 reads TGTGCCAGCAGCTTAGGAGGGAGCACAGATACGCAGTATTTT.

This clone was detected ten times or more. The chain employs TRBV27 and TRBJ2-7; D not certain. Trimming stripped 6 bases from V and 5 bases from J, with 20 bases between. From germline, CDR1 is MNHEY and CDR2 SMNVEV (reference sequence). This CDR3 contains 15 residues. DNA for the CDR3: TGTGCCAGCAGAACAAACCTAGACGCCCGCAACGAGCAGTACTTC. Its translation is CASRTNLDARNEQYF.

The V call is TRBV7-8, the J call TRBJ2-7; 9 nucleotides align to TRBD2. The trim removed 5 bases at V and 4 bases at J, leaving 15 bases unmatched. CDR1 and CDR2 (germline): SGHVS, FQNEAQ. CDR3 length: 17 residues. Here the CDR3 DNA reads TGTGCCAGCAGCCAAGGAGGTTTAGCGGGAGAATGGTACGAGCAGTACTTC. It yields the protein CASSQGGLAGEWYEQYF.

The chain combines TRBV7-3 with TRBJ2-1; 8 nucleotides line up with TRBD1. Germline V gene data show CDR1 as SGHTA and CDR2 as FQGTGA. Losses at the gene ends were 5 bases for V and 5 bases for J; bases not matched to a gene: 8. The CDR3 contains 15 residues. The CDR3 sequence: CASSTAGTGHNEQFF. In DNA, the CDR3 is TGTGCCAGCAGCACTGCCGGGACAGGCCACAATGAGCAGTTCTTC.

The V call is TRBV6-2 or TRBV6-3, the J call TRBJ1-1; D unclear. In germline, CDR1 is MNHEY, CDR2 SVGEGT. Trimming removed 2 bases from V and 5 bases from J, with 9 bases in between. The CDR3 has 13 residues. The CDR3 sequence is CASSYRRKTEAFF. The CDR3 coding sequence is TGTGCCAGCAGTTACAGGAGGAAAACTGAAGCTTTCTTT.

This sequence joins TRBV3-1 (or the pseudogene TRBV3-2) and TRBJ2-5; the D gene is possibly TRBD2 (6 bases). CDR1 is LGHDT and CDR2 is YNNKEL in the germline V gene (reference sequence). With 1 base removed from V and 12 bases from J, the gap between germline ends came to 12 bases. The CDR3 is 12 residues long. CDR3 region: CASSQASGREYF. CDR3 bases: TGTGCCAGCAGCCAAGCGTCCGGGAGAGAGTACTTC.

The chain is built from TRBV6-5 and TRBJ2-7, with D perhaps matching TRBD2 (6 bases). The germline V gene has CDR1 MNHEY and CDR2 SVGAGI. V gave up 6 bases and J gave up 5 bases, with 17 bases separating them. The CDR3 length is 14 residues. The CDR3 spells CASSRGGVDNEQYF. The CDR3 bases are TGTGCCAGCAGCCGTGGCGGGGTGGATAACGAGCAGTACTTC.

This chain uses TRBV19 with TRBJ1-5; D is unresolved. V lost 5 bases to trimming and J lost 5 bases, with 19 bases between them. The CDR3 runs 16 residues. Germline V gene sequence: CDR1 LNHDA, CDR2 SQIVND (reference sequence). The CDR3 DNA reads TGTGCCAGTAGTCCGCGATGGTTCAGCGGAGATCAGCCCCAGCATTTT. This translates into CASSPRWFSGDQPQHF.

DNA of the CDR3: TGTGCCACCCGCAGGGGGGCCGAGCAGTACTTC. This codes for CATRRGAEQYF. The chain uses TRBV24-1 and TRBJ2-7, with D tentatively TRBD1 (7 bases). V was shortened by 9 bases and J by 6 bases, with 11 bases between the two germline ends. The CDR3 extends over 11 amino acids. Germline loops: CDR1 KGHDR, CDR2 SFDVKD.

Comment on this clone: Other DNA sequences within the sample encode an identical CDR3. The rearrangement uses TRBV6-5 and TRBJ1-2; TRBD1 agrees at 9 bases. Trimming removed 6 bases from V and 5 bases from J; junction bases left unmatched: 1. Germline V gene lookup returns CDR1 MNHEY and CDR2 SVGAGI. CDR3 length equals 12 residues. CDR3 amino acids: CASSGQGYGYTF. The CDR3 bases are TGTGCCAGCAGCGGACAGGGGTATGGCTACACCTTC.

Only one count was recorded for this clone. The rearrangement uses TRBV28 and TRBJ2-7; unclear D gene. Germline CDR1 reads MDHEN; CDR2 reads SYDVKM. The V gene lost 2 bases and the J gene lost 2 bases, with 10 bases spanning the gap. The CDR3 extends over 14 amino acids. Here the CDR3 DNA reads TGTGCCAGCAGTTTAGTCACTCCCCCCTACGAGCAGTACTTC. Translated, it gives CASSLVTPPYEQYF.

This clone was picked up one time. Other DNA sequences in the sample encode the same CDR3. V is TRBV18 and J is TRBJ2-5; a weak D match, TRBD1 (6 bases). V gave up 2 bases and J gave up 0 bases, with 10 bases separating them. This CDR3 spans 15 amino acids. Germline V gene data show CDR1 as KGHSH and CDR2 as LQKENI. CDR3 protein: CASSPGQGYQETQYF. As DNA, the CDR3 is TGTGCCAGCTCACCAGGGCAGGGGTACCAAGAGACCCAGTACTTC.

The CDR3, as DNA: TGTGCCAGCAGAAGGGACAGGCCAAACTATGGCTACACCTTC. Amino acids: CASRRDRPNYGYTF. The chain links TRBV28 to TRBJ1-2; 8 positions agree with TRBD1. From germline, CDR1 is MDHEN and CDR2 SYDVKM. This CDR3 has 14 residues. V shed 6 bases, J shed 2 bases, and the junction held 5 bases outside the gene matches.

The chain is built from TRBV4-1 and TRBJ1-2; no clear D gene. The V gene lost 0 bases and the J gene lost 4 bases, with 12 bases spanning the gap. Germline V gives CDR1 MGHRA, CDR2 YSYEKL. The CDR3 has 15 residues. CDR3 loop: CASSQDEDYGYGYTF. The CDR3 DNA reads TGCGCCAGCAGCCAAGATGAGGATTATGGCTATGGCTACACCTTC.

The V gene is TRBV2, the J gene TRBJ1-1; D is perhaps TRBD1 (6 bases). V shed 4 bases and J shed 6 bases, with 15 bases lying between them. CDR3 length: 14 residues. Germline V lookup: CDR1 SNHLY, CDR2 FYNNEI. The CDR3 reads CASSVVGAGAEAFF. The CDR3 DNA follows: TGTGCCAGCAGTGTTGTGGGGGCCGGGGCTGAAGCTTTCTTT.